The rows below give T cell receptor beta chains drawn from one sample of a study of control samples from healthy donors and cancer patients. The method was immunoSEQ multiplex PCR; TCRdb's version includes in-frame clones alone and lacks a portion of them. Of about 76,000 clones in the sample, 75% to 90% were seen once. Sequenced sample: PBMCs. These receptor sequences come from a woman in her fifties or sixties with colorectal cancer. Both conserved end residues are part of each CDR3. Each record gives: V gene, J gene, CDR3 protein.

TRBV15	TRBJ1-1	CATSGRGNTEAFF
TRBV6-4	TRBJ1-5	CASSDSPGNQPQHF
TRBV10-3	TRBJ1-4	CAISSPPGSGNEKLFF
TRBV6-2/TRBV6-3	TRBJ2-5	CASNPRQGAEETQYF
TRBV5-1	TRBJ1-2	CASSLAGTGPFGGYTF
TRBV4-3	TRBJ2-1	CASSQLTGLAGGYNEQFF
TRBV14	TRBJ1-2	CASSLRLGTGENYGYTF
TRBV11-1	TRBJ2-2	CASSSGTGGVGELFF
TRBV3-1/TRBV3-2	TRBJ1-2	CASSQEAYGYTF
TRBV27	TRBJ1-6	CASSLRGSAGNSPLHF
TRBV7-9	TRBJ1-4	CASSAQGNREKLFF
TRBV10-1	TRBJ2-2	CASSEQGLGTGELFF
TRBV5-1	TRBJ1-1	CASSQSARDTEAFF
TRBV5-6	TRBJ1-5	CASSLSGVLSQPQHF
TRBV29-1	TRBJ1-4	CSVEVGSTNEKLFF
TRBV4-3	TRBJ2-4	CASSQEGRTLAKNIQYF
TRBV5-1	TRBJ1-6	CASSLKAAGYNSPLHF
TRBV27	TRBJ2-5	CASSMGLAGKETQYF
TRBV10-3	TRBJ2-1	CAISLRDDSYNEQFF
TRBV2	TRBJ2-6	CARQGGAGANVLTF
TRBV10-2	TRBJ2-1	CASSVLAGTNEQFF
TRBV27	TRBJ2-5	CASSLSSGGAQETQYF
TRBV18	TRBJ1-5	CASSPNSTGYLPQHF
TRBV27	TRBJ1-4	CASARSTTNEKLFF
TRBV6-5	TRBJ1-2	CASGGRDGYTF
TRBV5-5	TRBJ1-3	CASSLGTVAGNTIYF
TRBV2	TRBJ2-4	CASSSENIQYF
TRBV10-3	TRBJ1-1	CAITSQGYTEAFF
TRBV24-1	TRBJ2-4	CATSDPRTGRNIQYF
TRBV6-1	TRBJ2-4	CASRGTGVRLAKNIQYF
TRBV7-2	TRBJ2-2	CASSSGLRVGTGELFF
TRBV30	TRBJ1-4	CAWSLFGYEKLFF
TRBV30	TRBJ1-6	CAWTTGVNSPLHF
TRBV13	TRBJ1-1	CASSSGQRNTEAFF
TRBV10-1	TRBJ1-2	CASSEDAGESYGYTF
TRBV30	TRBJ2-3	CAWSSGDTQYF
TRBV24-1	TRBJ2-3	CATSAGSGGKVDTQYF
TRBV28	TRBJ1-1	CASSLFSQTRGPSTEAFF
TRBV6-5	TRBJ2-1	CASKGGGPYNEQFF
TRBV10-2	TRBJ1-5	CASSEVPYQPQHF
TRBV12-3/TRBV12-4	TRBJ1-2	CASSRQGRTGYTF
TRBV6-2/TRBV6-3	TRBJ2-3	CASSAFDRTDTQYF
TRBV18	TRBJ2-3	CASSPPSSTDTQYF
TRBV29-1	TRBJ1-5	CSVALGRDQPQHF
TRBV15	TRBJ1-1	CATSRDRRGGEAFF
TRBV6-2/TRBV6-3	TRBJ1-2	CASSLDLTRGYTF
TRBV5-1	TRBJ2-1	CASSPSVGGNEQFF
TRBV3-1/TRBV3-2	TRBJ1-4	CASSLGTGAKVGKLFF
TRBV12-3/TRBV12-4	TRBJ2-1	CASSLGEVDEQFF
TRBV6-1	TRBJ2-1	CASSEVYSEQFF
TRBV4-3	TRBJ2-5	CASSLRGQGRETQYF